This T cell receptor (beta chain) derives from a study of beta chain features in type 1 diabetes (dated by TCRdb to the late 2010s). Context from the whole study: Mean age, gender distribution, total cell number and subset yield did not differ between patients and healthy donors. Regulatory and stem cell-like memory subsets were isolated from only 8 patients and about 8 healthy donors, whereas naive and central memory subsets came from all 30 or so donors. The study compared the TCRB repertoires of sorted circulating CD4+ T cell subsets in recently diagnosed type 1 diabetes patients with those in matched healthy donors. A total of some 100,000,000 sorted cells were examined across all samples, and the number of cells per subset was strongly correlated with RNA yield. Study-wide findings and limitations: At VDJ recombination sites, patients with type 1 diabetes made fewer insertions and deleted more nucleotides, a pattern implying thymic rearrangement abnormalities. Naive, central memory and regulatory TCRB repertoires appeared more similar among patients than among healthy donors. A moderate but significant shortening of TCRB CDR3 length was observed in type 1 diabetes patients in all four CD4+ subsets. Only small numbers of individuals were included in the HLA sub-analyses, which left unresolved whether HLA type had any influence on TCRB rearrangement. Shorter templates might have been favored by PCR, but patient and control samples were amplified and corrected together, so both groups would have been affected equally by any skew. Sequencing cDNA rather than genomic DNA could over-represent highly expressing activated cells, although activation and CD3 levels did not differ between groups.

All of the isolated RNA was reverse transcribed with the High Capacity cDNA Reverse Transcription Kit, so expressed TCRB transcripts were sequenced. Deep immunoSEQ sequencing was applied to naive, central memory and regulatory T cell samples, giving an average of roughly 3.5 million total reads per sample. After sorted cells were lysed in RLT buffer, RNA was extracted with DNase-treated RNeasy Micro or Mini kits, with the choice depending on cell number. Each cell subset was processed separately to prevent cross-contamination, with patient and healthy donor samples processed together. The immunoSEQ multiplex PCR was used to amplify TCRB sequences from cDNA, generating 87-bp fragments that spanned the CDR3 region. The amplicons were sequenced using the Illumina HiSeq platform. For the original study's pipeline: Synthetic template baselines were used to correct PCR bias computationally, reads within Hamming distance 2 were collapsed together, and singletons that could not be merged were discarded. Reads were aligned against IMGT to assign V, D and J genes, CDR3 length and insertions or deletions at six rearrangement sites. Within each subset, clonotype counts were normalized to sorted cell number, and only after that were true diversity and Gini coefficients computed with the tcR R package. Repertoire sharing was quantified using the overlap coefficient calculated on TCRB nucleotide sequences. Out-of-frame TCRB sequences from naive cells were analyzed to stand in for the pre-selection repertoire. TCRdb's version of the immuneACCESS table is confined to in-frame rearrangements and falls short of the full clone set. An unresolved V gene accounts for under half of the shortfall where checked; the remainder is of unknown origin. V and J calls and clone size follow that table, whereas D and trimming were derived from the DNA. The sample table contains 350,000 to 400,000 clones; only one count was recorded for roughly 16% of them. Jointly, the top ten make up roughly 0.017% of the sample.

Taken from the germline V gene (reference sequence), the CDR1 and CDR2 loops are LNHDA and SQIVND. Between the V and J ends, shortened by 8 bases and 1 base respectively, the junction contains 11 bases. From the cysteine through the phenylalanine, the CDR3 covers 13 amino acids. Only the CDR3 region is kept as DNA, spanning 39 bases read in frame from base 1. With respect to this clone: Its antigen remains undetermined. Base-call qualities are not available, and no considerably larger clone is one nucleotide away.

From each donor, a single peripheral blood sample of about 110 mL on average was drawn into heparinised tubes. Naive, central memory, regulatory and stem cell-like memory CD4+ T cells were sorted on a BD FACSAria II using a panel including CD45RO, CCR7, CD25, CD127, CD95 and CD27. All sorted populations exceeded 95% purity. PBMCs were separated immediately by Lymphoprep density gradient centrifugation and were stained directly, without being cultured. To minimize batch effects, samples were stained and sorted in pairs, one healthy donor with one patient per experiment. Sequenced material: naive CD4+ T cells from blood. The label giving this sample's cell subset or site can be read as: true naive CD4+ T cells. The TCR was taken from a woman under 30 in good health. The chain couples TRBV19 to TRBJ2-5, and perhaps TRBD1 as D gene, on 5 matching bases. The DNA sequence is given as TGTGCCAGTGGAGCGCAGGGCCAAGAGACCCAGTACTTC. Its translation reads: CASGAQGQETQYF.